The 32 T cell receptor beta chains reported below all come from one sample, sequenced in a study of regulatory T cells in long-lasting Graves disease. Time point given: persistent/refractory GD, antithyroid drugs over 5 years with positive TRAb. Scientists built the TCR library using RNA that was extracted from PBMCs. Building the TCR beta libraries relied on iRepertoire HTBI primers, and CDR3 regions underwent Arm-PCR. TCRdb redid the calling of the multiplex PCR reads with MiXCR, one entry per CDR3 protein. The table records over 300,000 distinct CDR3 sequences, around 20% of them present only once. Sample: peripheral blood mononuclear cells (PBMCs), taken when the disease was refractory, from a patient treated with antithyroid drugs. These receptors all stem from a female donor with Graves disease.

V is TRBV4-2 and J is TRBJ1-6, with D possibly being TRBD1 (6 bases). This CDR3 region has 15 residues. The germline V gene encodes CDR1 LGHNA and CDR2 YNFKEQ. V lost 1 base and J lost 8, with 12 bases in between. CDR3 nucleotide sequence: TGTGCCAGCAGCCAAGCGGGGGCGCTCCATTCACCCCTCCACTTT. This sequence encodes CASSQAGALHSPLHF.

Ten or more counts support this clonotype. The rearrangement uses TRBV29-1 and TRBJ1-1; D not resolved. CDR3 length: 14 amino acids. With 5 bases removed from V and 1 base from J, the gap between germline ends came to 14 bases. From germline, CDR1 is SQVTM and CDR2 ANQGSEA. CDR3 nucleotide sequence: TGCAGCGTTATGGAAAGGGCCCCGAACACTGAAGCTTTCTTT. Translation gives CSVMERAPNTEAFF.

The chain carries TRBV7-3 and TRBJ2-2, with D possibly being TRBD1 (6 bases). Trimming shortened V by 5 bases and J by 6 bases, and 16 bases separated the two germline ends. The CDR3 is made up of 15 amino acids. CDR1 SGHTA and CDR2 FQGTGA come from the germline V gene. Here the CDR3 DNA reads TGTGCCAGCAGCCCCGACACAGGGCCCCCCGGGGAGCTGTTTTTT. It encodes CASSPDTGPPGELFF.

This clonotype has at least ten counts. DNA of the CDR3: TGTGCCAGCAGTAATAAGGTCCTCCGTGACAGGTCTCGGGAGCAGTACTTC. It specifies CASSNKVLRDRSREQYF. The V and J genes are TRBV12-3 or TRBV12-4 and TRBJ2-7; weak D call: TRBD1 (6 bases). This CDR3 comprises 17 residues. Trimming cost V 5 bases and J 7 bases, with 27 bases left between them.

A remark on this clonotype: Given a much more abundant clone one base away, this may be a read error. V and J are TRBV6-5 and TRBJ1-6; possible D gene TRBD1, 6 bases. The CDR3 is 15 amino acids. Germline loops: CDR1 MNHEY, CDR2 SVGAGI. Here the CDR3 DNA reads TGTGCCAGCAGTTACGGGACATACTCTAATCCACCCCTCCACTTT. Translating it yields CASSYGTYSNPPLHF.

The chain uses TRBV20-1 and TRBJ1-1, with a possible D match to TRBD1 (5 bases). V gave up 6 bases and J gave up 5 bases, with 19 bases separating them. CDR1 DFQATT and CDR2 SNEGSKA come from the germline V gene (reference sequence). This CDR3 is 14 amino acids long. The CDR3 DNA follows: TGCAGTGCGAGGGTTGGGGCGAGGGGAACTGAAGCTTTCTTT. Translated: CSARVGARGTEAFF.

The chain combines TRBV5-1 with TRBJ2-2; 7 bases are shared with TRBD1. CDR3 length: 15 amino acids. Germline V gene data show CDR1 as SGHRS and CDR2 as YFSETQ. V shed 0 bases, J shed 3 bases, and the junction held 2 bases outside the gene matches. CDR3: CASSLGDRYTGELFF. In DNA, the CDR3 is TGCGCCAGCAGCTTGGGGGACAGATACACCGGGGAGCTGTTTTTT.

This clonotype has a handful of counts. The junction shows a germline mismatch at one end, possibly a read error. CDR3 sequence reads: CASSVELVNTETFF. The CDR3 DNA is TGTGCCAGCAGCGTAGAACTAGTGAACACTGAAACTTTCTTT. This chain joins TRBV9 and TRBJ1-1, with D uncertain. This CDR3 comprises 14 residues. Germline lookup yields CDR1 SGDLS and CDR2 YYNGEE.

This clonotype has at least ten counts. CDR3 protein: CASSLSSGGYEQYF. The CDR3 nucleotides are TGTGCCAGCAGCTTATCTAGCGGGGGCTACGAGCAGTACTTC. The chain has TRBV11-2 and TRBJ2-7, with TRBD2 matching over 10 bases. The CDR3 sequence is 14 residues long. Germline CDR1 is SGHAT and CDR2 is FQNNGV. V trimming: 2 bases; J trimming: 3 bases; junction bases outside the gene matches: 1.

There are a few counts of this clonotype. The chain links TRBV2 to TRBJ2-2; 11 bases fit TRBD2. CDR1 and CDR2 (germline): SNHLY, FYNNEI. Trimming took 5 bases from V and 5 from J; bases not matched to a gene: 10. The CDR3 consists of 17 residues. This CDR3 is CASSLAGGQGLTGELFF. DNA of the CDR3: TGTGCCAGCAGTTTAGCGGGGGGGCAGGGTTTGACCGGGGAGCTGTTTTTT.

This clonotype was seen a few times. The CDR3 region is CSARDAGRDEQYF. CDR3 bases: TGCAGTGCTAGAGATGCAGGGAGGGACGAGCAGTACTTC. The chain uses TRBV20-1 and TRBJ2-7; 7 bases are a match to TRBD2. Trimming cost V 0 bases and J 5 bases; bases outside gene matches: 4. Germline CDR1 and CDR2: DFQATT and SNEGSKA (reference sequence). The CDR3 loop spans 13 amino acids.

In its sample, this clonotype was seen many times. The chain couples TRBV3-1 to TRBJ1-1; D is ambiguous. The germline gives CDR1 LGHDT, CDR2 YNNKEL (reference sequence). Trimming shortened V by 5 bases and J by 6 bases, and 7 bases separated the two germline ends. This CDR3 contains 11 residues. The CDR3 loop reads CASSRESEAFF. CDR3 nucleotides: TGTGCCAGCAGCAGGGAATCTGAAGCTTTCTTT. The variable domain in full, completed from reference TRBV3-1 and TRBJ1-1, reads DTAVSQTPKYLVTQMGNDKSIKCEQNLGHDTMYWYKQDSKKFLKIMFSYNNKELIINETVPNRFSPKSPDKAHLNLHINSLELGDSAVYFCASSRESEAFFGQGTRLTVV.

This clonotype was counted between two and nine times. The CDR3 protein is CASSYSGQLQEKLFF. DNA of the CDR3: TGTGCCAGCAGTTACTCAGGACAGCTCCAGGAAAAACTGTTTTTT. The rearrangement uses TRBV6-9 and TRBJ1-4, with D possibly matching TRBD1 (6 bases). This CDR3 has 15 residues. Germline CDR1 reads MNHGY; CDR2 reads SVAAGI. V lost 3 bases and J lost 8, with 16 bases in between.

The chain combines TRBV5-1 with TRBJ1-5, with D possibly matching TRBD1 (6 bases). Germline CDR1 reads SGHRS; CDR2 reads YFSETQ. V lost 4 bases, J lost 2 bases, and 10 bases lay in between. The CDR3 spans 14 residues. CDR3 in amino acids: CASSTSGGNQPQHF. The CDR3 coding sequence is TGCGCCAGCAGCACGTCAGGGGGCAATCAGCCCCAGCATTTT.

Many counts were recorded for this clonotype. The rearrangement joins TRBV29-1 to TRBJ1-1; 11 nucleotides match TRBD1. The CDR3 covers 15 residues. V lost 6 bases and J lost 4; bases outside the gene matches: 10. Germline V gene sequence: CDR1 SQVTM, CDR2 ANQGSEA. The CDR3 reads CSVAGTGGSFTEAFF. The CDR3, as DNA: TGCAGCGTCGCCGGGACAGGGGGAAGTTTCACTGAAGCTTTCTTT. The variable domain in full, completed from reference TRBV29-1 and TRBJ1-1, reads SAVISQKPSRDICQRGTSLTIQCQVDSQVTMMFWYRQQPGQSLTLIATANQGSEATYESGFVIDKFPISRPNLTFSTLTVSNMSPEDSSIYLCSVAGTGGSFTEAFFGQGTRLTVV.

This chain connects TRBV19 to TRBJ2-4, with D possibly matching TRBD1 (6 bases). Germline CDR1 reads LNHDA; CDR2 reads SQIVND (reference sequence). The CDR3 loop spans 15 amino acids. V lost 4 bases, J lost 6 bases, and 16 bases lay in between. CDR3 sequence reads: CASSNLLGAGNIQYF. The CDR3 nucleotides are TGTGCCAGTAGTAACCTCTTGGGGGCAGGAAACATTCAGTACTTC. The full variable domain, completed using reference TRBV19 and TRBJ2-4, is DGGITQSPKYLFRKEGQNVTLSCEQNLNHDAMYWYRQDPGQGLRLIYYSQIVNDFQKGDIAEGYSVSREKKESFPLTVTSAQKNPTAFYLCASSNLLGAGNIQYFGAGTRLSVL.

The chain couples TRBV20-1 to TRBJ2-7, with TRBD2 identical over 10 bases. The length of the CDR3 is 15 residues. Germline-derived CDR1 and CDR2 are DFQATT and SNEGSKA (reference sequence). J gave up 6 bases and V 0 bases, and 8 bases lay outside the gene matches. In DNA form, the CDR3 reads TGCAGTGCTAGAGATCCCACTAGCGGGACTTGCGAGCAGTACTTC. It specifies CSARDPTSGTCEQYF.

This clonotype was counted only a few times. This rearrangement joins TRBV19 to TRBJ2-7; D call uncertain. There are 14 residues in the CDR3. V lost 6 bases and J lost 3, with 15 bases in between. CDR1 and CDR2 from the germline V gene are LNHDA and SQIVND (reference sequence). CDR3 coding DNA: TGTGCCAGTAGCCCCGGGTCACCCTACTACGAGCAGTACTTC. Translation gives CASSPGSPYYEQYF.

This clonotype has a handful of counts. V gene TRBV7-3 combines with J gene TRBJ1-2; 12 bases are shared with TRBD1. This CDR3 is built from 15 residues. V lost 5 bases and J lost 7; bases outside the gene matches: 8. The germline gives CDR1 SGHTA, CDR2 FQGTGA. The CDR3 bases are TGTGCCAGCAGCAAGTCGGGACAGGGGGCCGGTGGCTACACCTTC. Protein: CASSKSGQGAGGYTF.

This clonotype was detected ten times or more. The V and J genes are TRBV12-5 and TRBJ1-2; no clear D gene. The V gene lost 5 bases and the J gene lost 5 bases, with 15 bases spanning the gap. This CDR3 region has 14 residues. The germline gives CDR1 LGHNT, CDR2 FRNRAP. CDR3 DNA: TGTGCTAGTGGTCCCACGTGGAGGGCGTATGGCTACACCTTC. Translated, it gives CASGPTWRAYGYTF.

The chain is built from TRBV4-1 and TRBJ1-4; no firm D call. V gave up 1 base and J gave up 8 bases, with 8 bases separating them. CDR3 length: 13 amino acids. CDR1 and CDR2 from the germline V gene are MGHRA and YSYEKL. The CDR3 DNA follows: TGCGCCAGCAGCCAAGCCGCAGAGGAAAAACTGTTTTTT. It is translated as CASSQAAEEKLFF.

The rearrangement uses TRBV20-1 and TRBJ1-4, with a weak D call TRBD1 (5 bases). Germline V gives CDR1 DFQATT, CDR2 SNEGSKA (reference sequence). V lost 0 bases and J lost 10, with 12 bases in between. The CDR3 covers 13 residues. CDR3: CSARDEGLGKLFF. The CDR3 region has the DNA TGCAGTGCTAGAGATGAGGGGTTGGGAAAACTGTTTTTT.

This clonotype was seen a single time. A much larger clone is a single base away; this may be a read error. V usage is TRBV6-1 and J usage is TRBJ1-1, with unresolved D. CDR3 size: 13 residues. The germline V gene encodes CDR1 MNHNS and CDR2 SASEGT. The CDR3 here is CASKAGPNAEAFF. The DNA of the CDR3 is TGTGCCAGCAAGGCAGGACCGAACGCTGAAGCTTTCTTT.

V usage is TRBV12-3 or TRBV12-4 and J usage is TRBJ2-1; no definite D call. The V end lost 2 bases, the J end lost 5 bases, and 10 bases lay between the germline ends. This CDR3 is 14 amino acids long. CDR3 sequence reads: CASSLPAVHNEQFF. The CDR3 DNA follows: TGTGCCAGCAGTTTACCCGCTGTTCACAATGAGCAGTTCTTC.

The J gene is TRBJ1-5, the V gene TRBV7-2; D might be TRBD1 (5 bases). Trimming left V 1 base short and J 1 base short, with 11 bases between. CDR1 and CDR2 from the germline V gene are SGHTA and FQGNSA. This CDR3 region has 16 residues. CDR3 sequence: CASSLEAGASNQPQHF. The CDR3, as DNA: TGTGCCAGCAGCTTAGAGGCCGGGGCCAGCAATCAGCCCCAGCATTTT.

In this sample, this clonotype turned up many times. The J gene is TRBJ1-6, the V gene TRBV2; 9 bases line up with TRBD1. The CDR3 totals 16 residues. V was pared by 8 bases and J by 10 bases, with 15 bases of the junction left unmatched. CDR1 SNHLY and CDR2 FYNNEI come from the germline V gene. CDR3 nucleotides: TGTGCCAGCGCTGGCCAACCGGGACAGGGACAATCACCCCTCCACTTT. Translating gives CASAGQPGQGQSPLHF.

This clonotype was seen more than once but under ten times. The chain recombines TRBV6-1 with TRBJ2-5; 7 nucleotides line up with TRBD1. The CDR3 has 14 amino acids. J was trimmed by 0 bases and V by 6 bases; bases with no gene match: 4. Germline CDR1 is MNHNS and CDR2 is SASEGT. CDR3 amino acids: CASSPRGYQETQYF. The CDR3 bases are TGTGCCAGCAGCCCCAGGGGGTACCAAGAGACCCAGTACTTC.

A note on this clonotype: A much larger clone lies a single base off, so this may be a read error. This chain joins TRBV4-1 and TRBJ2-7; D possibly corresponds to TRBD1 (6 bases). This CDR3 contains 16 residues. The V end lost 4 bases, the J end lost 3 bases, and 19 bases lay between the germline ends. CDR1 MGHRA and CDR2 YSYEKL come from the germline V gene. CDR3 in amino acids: CASSRFRQGKNYEQYF. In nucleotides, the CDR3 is TGCGCCAGCAGCCGATTCCGGCAGGGGAAAAACTACGAGCAGTACTTC.

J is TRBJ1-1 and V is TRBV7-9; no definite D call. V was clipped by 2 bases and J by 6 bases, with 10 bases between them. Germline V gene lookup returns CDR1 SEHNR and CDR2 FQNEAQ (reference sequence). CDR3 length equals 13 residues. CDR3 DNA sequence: TGTGCCAGCAGCTTATTGGAGTCCCCTGAAGCTTTCTTT. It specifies CASSLLESPEAFF.

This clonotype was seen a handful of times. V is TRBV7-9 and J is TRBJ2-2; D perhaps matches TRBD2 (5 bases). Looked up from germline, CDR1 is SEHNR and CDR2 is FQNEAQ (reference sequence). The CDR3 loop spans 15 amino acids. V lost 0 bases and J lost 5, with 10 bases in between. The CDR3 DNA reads TGTGCCAGCAGCTTAGCTCCCGGGGAGACCGGGGAGCTGTTTTTT. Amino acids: CASSLAPGETGELFF.

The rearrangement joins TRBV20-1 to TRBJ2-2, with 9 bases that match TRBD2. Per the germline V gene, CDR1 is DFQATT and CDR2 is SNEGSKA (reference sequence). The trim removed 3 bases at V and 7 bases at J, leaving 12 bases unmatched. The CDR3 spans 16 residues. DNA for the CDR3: TGCAGTGCTAGGGACACGGCGGGAGGGCTCGGCGGGGAGCTGTTTTTT. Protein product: CSARDTAGGLGGELFF.

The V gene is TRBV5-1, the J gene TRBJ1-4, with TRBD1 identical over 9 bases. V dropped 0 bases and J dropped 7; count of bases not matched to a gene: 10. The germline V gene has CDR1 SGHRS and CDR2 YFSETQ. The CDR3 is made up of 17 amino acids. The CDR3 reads CASSLAPQGALGEKLFF. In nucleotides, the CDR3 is TGCGCCAGCAGCTTGGCCCCACAGGGGGCCCTTGGTGAAAAACTGTTTTTT.